These T cell receptor beta chains were read from a single sample in a study of beta chain features in type 1 diabetes. Profiled with immunoSEQ multiplex PCR; TCRdb holds only in-frame clones, not every one. The data contain about 650,000 clones, about an eighth of them singletons. The source material was naive CD4+ T cells from blood. These receptors all come from a man aged 25 to 40 with type 1 diabetes. Both conserved end residues are part of each CDR3. D genes are given only for firm matches. Some rows have no size entry. The others give once, few or many, or a class for an expanded clone.

d_call | clone_size | j_call | v_call | cdr3_aa
NA | few | TRBJ2-3 | TRBV5-1 | CASSYIIGTVSYTDTQYF
NA | NA | TRBJ2-3 | TRBV6-6 | CASRSDESNTQYF
TRBD1 | NA | TRBJ2-5 | TRBV7-2 | CASTLRQGAGETQYF
NA | few | TRBJ2-3 | TRBV27 | CASSSQTVLDTQYF
TRBD2 | few | TRBJ2-1 | TRBV30 | CAWSVTWASGLRGNEQFF
TRBD1 | NA | TRBJ2-5 | TRBV7-9 | CASSLRGLVETQYF
TRBD2 | NA | TRBJ2-3 | TRBV7-9 | CASSSTSGRGPSTDTQYF
NA | few | TRBJ1-2 | TRBV5-1 | CASSLAIRDPNGYTF
NA | NA | TRBJ2-1 | TRBV7-2 | CASSLNRVTYNEQFF
NA | few | TRBJ2-1 | TRBV7-2 | CASSWGDEQFF
NA | NA | TRBJ2-7 | TRBV2 | CASSPLRSGYEQYF
TRBD1 | NA | TRBJ2-7 | TRBV2 | CASSPRQGVYEQYF
NA | few | TRBJ1-1 | TRBV25-1 | CASSEGWGNTEAFF
TRBD1 | NA | TRBJ2-3 | TRBV25-1 | CASSRQGARDTQYF
NA | NA | TRBJ2-7 | TRBV7-3 | CASSLMGGSYEQYF
NA | few | TRBJ2-1 | TRBV5-1 | CASSLVEGNEQFF
NA | NA | TRBJ2-7 | TRBV25-1 | CASSRGHFYYEQYF
NA | few | TRBJ1-4 | TRBV29-1 | CSAEVVANEKLFF
NA | few | TRBJ1-1 | TRBV19 | CALVGRGGTEAFF
TRBD1 | NA | TRBJ1-2 | TRBV6-1 | CASRRTGVEGGYTF
NA | few | TRBJ2-4 | TRBV11-2 | CASTHAGEGNIQYF
NA | NA | TRBJ1-6 | TRBV27 | CASSLSGQGIGSPLHF
TRBD2 | few | TRBJ2-1 | TRBV6-5 | CASTKGLGRDNEQFF
TRBD1 | few | TRBJ2-3 | TRBV11-2 | CASSSRMGTGVTDTQYF
NA | NA | TRBJ1-1 | TRBV19 | CASMDGGFDTEAFF
NA | NA | TRBJ1-2 | TRBV27 | CASTQKWYREGYGYTF
NA | few | TRBJ2-1 | TRBV5-1 | CASSVQGEHFNEQFF
NA | NA | TRBJ1-5 | TRBV7-8 | CASSLNQGQPQHF
NA | few | TRBJ1-2 | TRBV19 | CASSIDRYGYTF
NA | NA | TRBJ2-5 | TRBV5-1 | CASSLGTTPRTQYF
TRBD1 | few | TRBJ2-1 | TRBV9 | CASSIRTGPYNEQFF
TRBD2 | NA | TRBJ2-1 | TRBV9 | CASSLPEGLVGIKGYNEQFF
NA | few | TRBJ1-2 | TRBV11-2 | CASSLQGRYGYTF
TRBD1 | NA | TRBJ1-2 | TRBV6-1 | CASSPGTANSYGYTF